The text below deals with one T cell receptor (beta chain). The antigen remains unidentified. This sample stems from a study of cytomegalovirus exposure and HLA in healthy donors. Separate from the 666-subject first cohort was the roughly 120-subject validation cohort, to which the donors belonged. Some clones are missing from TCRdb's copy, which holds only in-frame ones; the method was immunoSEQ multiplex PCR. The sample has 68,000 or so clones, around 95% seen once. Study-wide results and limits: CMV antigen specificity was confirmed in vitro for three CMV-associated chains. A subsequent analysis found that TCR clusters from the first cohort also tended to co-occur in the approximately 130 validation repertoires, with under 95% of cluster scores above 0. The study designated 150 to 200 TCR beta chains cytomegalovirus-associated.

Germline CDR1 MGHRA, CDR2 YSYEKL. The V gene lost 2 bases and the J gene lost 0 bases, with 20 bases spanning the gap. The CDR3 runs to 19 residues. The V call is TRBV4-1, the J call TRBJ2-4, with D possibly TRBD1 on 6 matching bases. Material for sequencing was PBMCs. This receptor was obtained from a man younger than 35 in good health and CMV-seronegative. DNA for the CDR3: TGCGCCAGCAGCCAACCGAGGTTATCAGGGGCACTAGCCAAAAACATTCAGTACTTC. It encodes CASSQPRLSGALAKNIQYF.